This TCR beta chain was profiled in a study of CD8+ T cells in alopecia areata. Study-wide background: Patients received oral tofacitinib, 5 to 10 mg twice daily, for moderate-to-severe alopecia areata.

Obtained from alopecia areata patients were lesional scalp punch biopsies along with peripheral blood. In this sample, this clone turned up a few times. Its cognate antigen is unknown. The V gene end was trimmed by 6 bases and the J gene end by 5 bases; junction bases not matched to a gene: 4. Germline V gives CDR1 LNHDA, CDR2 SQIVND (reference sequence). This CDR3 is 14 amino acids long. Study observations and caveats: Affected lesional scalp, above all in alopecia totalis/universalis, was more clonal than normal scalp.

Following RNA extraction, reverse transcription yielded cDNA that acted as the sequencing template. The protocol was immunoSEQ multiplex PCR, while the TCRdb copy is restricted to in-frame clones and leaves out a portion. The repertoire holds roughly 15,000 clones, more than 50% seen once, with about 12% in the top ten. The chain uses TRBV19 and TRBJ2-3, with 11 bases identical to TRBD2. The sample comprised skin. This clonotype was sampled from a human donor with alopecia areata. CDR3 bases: TGTGCCAGTAGCGGAGGACTAGCGGGAGATACGCAGTATTTT. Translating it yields CASSGGLAGDTQYF.